This T cell receptor beta chain stems from a study of cytomegalovirus exposure and HLA in healthy donors. PCR used 60 Vbeta primers and 13 Jbeta primers. Using immunoSEQ multiplex PCR, the repertoire was profiled, and TCRdb retains in-frame clones only, with some absent. The sample has 75,000 to 100,000 clones, 7.6% seen once; the top ten hold roughly 2.1%. Germline values: CDR1 SEHNR, CDR2 FQNEAQ (reference sequence). The CDR3 contains 15 residues. The J segment lost 10 bases and the V segment lost 4 bases, leaving 7 bases of the junction unmatched. The sample holds a few counts of this clone. This sequence was found in a man aged 50-60 years in good health and CMV-seronegative. The sample taken for sequencing was PBMCs. This chain links TRBV7-9 with TRBJ2-1; 13 nucleotides match TRBD2. CDR3 sequence reads: CASSWEGTSGVEQFF. The CDR3 DNA reads TGTGCCAGCAGCTGGGAGGGGACTAGCGGGGTGGAGCAGTTCTTC.